This T cell receptor (beta chain) was captured in a study of identical twins. TCRdb independently ran MiXCR on the 5' RACE reads; one entry per CDR3 protein. The sample has around 960,000 distinct CDR3 sequences, more than 9% seen once; the top ten hold under 2%. V was clipped by 0 bases and J by 3 bases, with 9 bases between them. The V gene's germline CDR1 is SEHNR and CDR2 FQNEAQ (reference sequence). The CDR3 extends over 15 amino acids. With respect to this clonotype: The antigen remains undetermined.

Whole-study results and caveats: High-abundance cord blood beta clonotypes had fewer insertions; memory repertoires showed none.

The same data also contributed to another study, on yellow fever vaccine responses in identical twins.

What was sequenced was PBMCs. The gene calls are TRBV7-9 and TRBJ1-3, with D possibly being TRBD1 (6 bases). This clonotype was obtained from a woman younger than 30 in good health. The CDR3 sequence: CASSLASGVGNTIYF. CDR3 in DNA: TGTGCCAGCAGCTTAGCTTCAGGGGTTGGAAACACCATATATTTT.